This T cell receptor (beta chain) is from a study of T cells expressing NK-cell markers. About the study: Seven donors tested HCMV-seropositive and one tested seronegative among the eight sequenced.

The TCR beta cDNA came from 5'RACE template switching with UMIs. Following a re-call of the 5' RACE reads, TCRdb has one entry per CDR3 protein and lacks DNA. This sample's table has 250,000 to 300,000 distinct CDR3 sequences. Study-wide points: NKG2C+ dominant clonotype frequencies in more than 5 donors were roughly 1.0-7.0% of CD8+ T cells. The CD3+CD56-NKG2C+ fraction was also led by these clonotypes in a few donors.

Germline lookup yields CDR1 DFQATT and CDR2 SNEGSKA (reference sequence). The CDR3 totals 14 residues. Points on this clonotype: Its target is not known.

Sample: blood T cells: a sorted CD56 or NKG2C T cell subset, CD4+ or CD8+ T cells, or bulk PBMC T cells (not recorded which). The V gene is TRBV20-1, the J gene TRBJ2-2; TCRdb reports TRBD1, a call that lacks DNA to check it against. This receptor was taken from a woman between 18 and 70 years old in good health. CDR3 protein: CSARANRVAGELFF.